A single sample is the source of the 21 T cell receptor beta chains below, sequenced in a study of T cells in Graves' hyperthyroidism and ophthalmopathy. RNA transcripts provided the source from which TCR beta CDR3 regions were amplified. During a first-round RT-PCR of the TCR CDR3, the HTBI primer set was used. TCRdb itself ran the multiplex PCR reads through MiXCR, one entry per CDR3 protein. In the table there are approximately 740,000 distinct CDR3 sequences, 14% of which are singletons. Material: blood. Receptors originate from a woman between 18 and 30 years old with Graves' hyperthyroidism.

The rearrangement uses TRBV13 and TRBJ2-7, with 7 bases matching TRBD1. Trimming took 3 bases from V and 0 from J; bases not matched to a gene: 5. Germline values: CDR1 PRHDT, CDR2 FYEKMQ (reference sequence). The CDR3 contains 15 residues. CDR3 in DNA: TGTGCCAGCAGCTTGACAGGGTCCCCCTCCTACGAGCAGTACTTC. It translates to CASSLTGSPSYEQYF.

This clonotype has a count of ten or more. The chain employs TRBV11-3 and TRBJ2-1; 7 nucleotides match TRBD1. J lost 6 bases, V lost 5 bases, and 13 bases had no gene match. CDR1 SGHNT and CDR2 YENEEA come from the germline V gene. This CDR3 is built from 16 residues. The CDR3 region is CASSPTSGQNSNEQFF. The CDR3, as DNA: TGTGCCAGCAGCCCCACCTCGGGACAGAATTCCAATGAGCAGTTCTTC. Full variable domain (outside the CDR3, taken from reference TRBV11-3 and TRBJ2-1): EAGVVQSPRYKIIEKKQPVAFWCNPISGHNTLYWYLQNLGQGPELLIRYENEEAVDDSQLPKDRFSAERLKGVDSTLKIQPAELGDSAVYLCASSPTSGQNSNEQFFGPGTRLTVL.

Many counts were recorded for this clonotype. V and J are TRBV11-2 and TRBJ2-3, with D perhaps matching TRBD1 or TRBD2 (6 bases each). CDR1 SGHAT and CDR2 FQNNGV come from the germline V gene. CDR3 size: 16 residues. V dropped 5 bases and J dropped 2 bases, with 17 bases sitting between them. The CDR3: CASSKGGGLLTDTQYF. CDR3 DNA: TGTGCCAGCAGCAAAGGTGGGGGGCTTCTCACAGATACGCAGTATTTT.

Many counts were recorded for this clonotype. This chain joins TRBV2 and TRBJ2-5; a weak D match, TRBD2 (5 bases). The CDR3 loop spans 14 amino acids. Trimming left V 2 bases short and J 2 bases short, with 9 bases between. CDR1 is SNHLY, CDR2 FYNNEI, per germline. The DNA of the CDR3 is TGTGCCAGCAGTGAAAGAGGGCTACAAGAGACCCAGTACTTC. It yields the protein CASSERGLQETQYF.

The rearrangement uses TRBV28 and TRBJ2-1; 8 nucleotides agree with TRBD1. The germline V gene encodes CDR1 MDHEN and CDR2 SYDVKM. The trim removed 11 bases at V and 2 bases at J, leaving 8 bases unmatched. The CDR3 length is 14 residues. The CDR3 sequence is CAGKGQGTYNEQFF. DNA of the CDR3: TGTGCCGGGAAAGGACAGGGTACCTACAATGAGCAGTTCTTC.

There are a few counts of this clonotype. The V and J genes are TRBV7-2 and TRBJ1-1; 9 nucleotides match TRBD1. The CDR3 totals 14 residues. The germline CDR1 and CDR2 sequences are SGHTA and FQGNSA. Trimming cost V 4 bases and J 5 bases; bases outside gene matches: 5. For the CDR3, the DNA is TGTGCCAGCAGCTCGCGGACAGGGGTAACTGAAGCTTTCTTT. Translating gives CASSSRTGVTEAFF. The complete variable domain, with remaining parts taken from reference TRBV7-2 and TRBJ1-1, reads GAGVSQSPSNKVTEKGKDVELRCDPISGHTALYWYRQSLGQGLEFLIYFQGNSAPDKSGLPSDRFSAERTGGSVSTLTIQRTQQEDSAVYLCASSSRTGVTEAFFGQGTRLTVV.

This clonotype has just a few counts. This chain joins TRBV6-1 and TRBJ2-3; no clear D gene. This CDR3 comprises 13 residues. Trimming stripped 2 bases from V and 9 bases from J, with 12 bases between. Looked up from germline, CDR1 is MNHNS and CDR2 is SASEGT. In nucleotides, the CDR3 is TGTGCCAGCAGTGAAAGTCTGGGCTGGACGCAGTATTTT. Its protein product is CASSESLGWTQYF.

This chain joins TRBV20-1 and TRBJ1-2, with D maybe TRBD1 (6 bases). The length of the CDR3 is 13 residues. The germline V gene has CDR1 DFQATT and CDR2 SNEGSKA (reference sequence). V dropped 7 bases and J dropped 7 bases, with 19 bases sitting between them. CDR3 bases: TGCAGTGGCGAAGGGGGGCGCGCCTGTGGCTACACCTTC. Translated: CSGEGGRACGYTF.

In its sample, this clonotype was seen many times. The rearrangement joins TRBV30 to TRBJ1-5; perhaps TRBD1 as D (5 bases). The V gene's germline CDR1 is GTSNPN and CDR2 SVGIG (reference sequence). V was clipped by 1 base and J by 7 bases, with 14 bases between them. The length of the CDR3 is 14 residues. CDR3 DNA sequence: TGTGCCTGGAGTGCGGTTCCGGGGGAACAGCCCCAGCATTTT. Its translation is CAWSAVPGEQPQHF.

This clonotype was seen more than once but under ten times. V usage is TRBV2 and J usage is TRBJ2-1; D perhaps matches TRBD2 (7 bases). Trimming removed 7 bases at V and 7 bases at J, with 26 bases between. Germline assignment: CDR1 SNHLY and CDR2 FYNNEI. The CDR3 has 17 amino acids. This CDR3 reads CASIRTSGLGGRNEQFF. CDR3 bases: TGTGCCAGCATTAGGACAAGCGGGTTGGGGGGGCGGAATGAGCAGTTCTTC.

The chain links TRBV10-3 to TRBJ2-2, with D tentatively TRBD2 (5 bases). V was shortened by 4 bases and J by 3 bases, with 18 bases between the two germline ends. The CDR3 consists of 17 residues. Germline CDR1 and CDR2: ENHRY and SYGVKD. CDR3 loop: CAISAPPSLVDTGELFF. The CDR3 DNA sequence: TGTGCCATCAGTGCCCCCCCTAGCCTGGTGGACACCGGGGAGCTGTTTTTT.

This rearrangement joins TRBV19 to TRBJ2-5; 9 bases line up with TRBD1. The germline CDR1 and CDR2 sequences are LNHDA and SQIVND (reference sequence). The CDR3 has 14 amino acids. Trimming removed 6 bases from V and 3 bases from J; junction bases left unmatched: 5. In DNA form, the CDR3 reads TGTGCCAGTAGCTCCGGACAGGGGAAAGAGACCCAGTACTTC. Translation gives CASSSGQGKETQYF.

Details on this clonotype: The germline gene is not matched at one end of the junction; a read error may be the cause. The chain uses TRBV5-5 and TRBJ2-7, with D perhaps given as TRBD1 or TRBD2 (5 bases each). CDR1 and CDR2 from the germline V gene are SGHKS and YYEKEE (reference sequence). The CDR3 contains 15 residues. CDR3 DNA: TGTGCCAGCAGCCGTCCCGGGACGGACGCCTACAAGCAGTACTTC. Protein: CASSRPGTDAYKQYF.

This clonotype came up a few times. This sequence joins TRBV19 and TRBJ2-2; TRBD1 matches 12 bases. The V gene end was trimmed by 2 bases and the J gene end by 6 bases; junction bases not matched to a gene: 16. Germline CDR1 and CDR2: LNHDA and SQIVND (reference sequence). The CDR3 has 20 residues. Written as DNA, the CDR3 is TGTGCCAGTAGTATATCCGGGACAGGGGGCGCCGTCTCTGTCCCCGGGGAGCTGTTTTTT. Translation: CASSISGTGGAVSVPGELFF.

The V call is TRBV12-3 or TRBV12-4, the J call TRBJ1-1; D gene unclear. Trimming removed 5 bases at V and 0 bases at J, with 16 bases between. The CDR3 length is 16 residues. The CDR3 here is CASSDLGRTMNTEAFF. The CDR3 DNA sequence: TGTGCCAGCAGTGATTTAGGCAGGACCATGAACACTGAAGCTTTCTTT.

Regarding this clonotype: A read error may explain this, as a much larger clone is one base away. The chain has TRBV12-3 or TRBV12-4 and TRBJ2-7, with 13 positions matching TRBD2. CDR3 length equals 16 residues. The CDR3 bases are TGTGCCAGCAGTCCGGGGGGACTAGCGGGAATCTACGAGCAGTGCTTC. It is translated as CASSPGGLAGIYEQCF.

This clonotype appeared many times. The chain joins TRBV18 to TRBJ1-2; 8 bases fit TRBD1. The CDR3 has 15 amino acids. The V gene's germline CDR1 is KGHSH and CDR2 LQKENI. Trimming at V came to 4 bases and at J to 4 bases, leaving 8 bases not matched to a gene. The CDR3 nucleotides read TGTGCCAGCTCACTCGGACAGGGCACGACCTATGGCTACACCTTC. It yields the protein CASSLGQGTTYGYTF.

This clonotype came up a few times. The junction differs from germline at one of its ends, possibly a read error. The rearrangement joins TRBV2 to TRBJ2-1; D possibly corresponds to TRBD1 (5 bases). Germline V gene sequence: CDR1 SNHLY, CDR2 FYNNEI. The CDR3 runs 12 residues. Here the CDR3 reads CAISEQAHEQFF. Here the CDR3 DNA reads TGTGCCATCAGTGAACAGGCTCATGAGCAGTTCTTC.

This clonotype was observed at least ten times. The chain links TRBV20-1 to TRBJ1-1; D gene uncertain. Trimming took 6 bases from V and 1 from J, leaving 12 bases between them. The CDR3 runs 13 residues. The V gene's germline CDR1 is DFQATT and CDR2 SNEGSKA (reference sequence). The CDR3 sequence: CSAGITPNTEAFF. CDR3 nucleotides: TGCAGTGCCGGTATCACACCGAACACTGAAGCTTTCTTT.

The rearrangement links TRBV27 to TRBJ2-5, with TRBD1 matching 7 bases. Germline-derived CDR1 and CDR2 are MNHEY and SMNVEV (reference sequence). V trimming: 5 bases; J trimming: 1 base; junction bases outside the gene matches: 10. The CDR3 loop spans 16 amino acids. The chain's CDR3 is CASSRRGTILQETQYF. The CDR3 nucleotides read TGTGCCAGCAGTCGCAGGGGGACCATCCTCCAAGAGACCCAGTACTTC.

Comment on this clonotype: This may come from a read error, since a much larger clone is one base off. The CDR3 does not end in the conserved phenylalanine or tryptophan, so this is likely a read error. The chain is built from TRBV5-1 and TRBJ2-3; D remains ambiguous. V gave up 6 bases and J gave up 1 base, with 12 bases separating them. This CDR3 is 14 amino acids long. Germline V gene sequence: CDR1 SGHRS, CDR2 YFSETQ. The chain's CDR3 is CASNTQAGTDTQYL. CDR3 DNA: TGCGCCAGCAACACTCAGGCAGGCACAGATACGCAGTATCTT.